The entry that follows covers one T cell receptor beta chain sequence. These data are taken from a study of blood T cell repertoires in COVID-19. Study-level background: PBMCs, B-cell-depleted T cells, or T cells were the source of the cDNA or gDNA that made up the material.

Germline V gene sequence: CDR1 SNHLY, CDR2 FYNNEI. Trimming left V 0 bases short and J 4 bases short, with 10 bases between. There are 15 residues in the CDR3. In the original processing: How many nucleated cells were present was estimated from reference gene primer amplification. Sequencing was performed with immunoSEQ multiplex PCR; in TCRdb, only in-frame clones are kept and a portion is missing. That table furnishes V, J and clone size, whereas the DNA furnished D and trimming. The sample yields 25,000 to 35,000 clones, 85% seen once. The sequence was collected from a man older than 75 with active COVID-19. This chain joins TRBV2 and TRBJ1-3; D is uncertain. Material for sequencing was peripheral blood. The CDR3 here is CASSEAESGGNTIYF. DNA of the CDR3: TGTGCCAGCAGTGAAGCTGAGTCGGGGGGAAACACCATATATTTT.